The 18 T cell receptor beta chains listed next were all sequenced from one sample in a study of cytotoxic CD8 clonotypes in ibrutinib-treated CLL. The table came from immunoSEQ multiplex PCR; TCRdb's copy has only in-frame clones and leaves some out. The table records roughly 180,000 clones, about 84% of them present only once. The source was PBMCs, collected after 24 months of ibrutinib treatment. These receptors were obtained from a human donor with chronic lymphocytic leukemia.

The chain links TRBV5-1 to TRBJ2-5; 10 nucleotides line up with TRBD1. CDR1 is SGHRS and CDR2 is YFSETQ in the germline V gene. This CDR3 has 14 amino acids. With 2 bases clipped from V and 5 bases from J, the junction kept 3 bases outside the gene matches. In DNA, the CDR3 is TGCGCCAGCAGCTTCGAGGGACAGGGGGAGACCCAGTACTTC. Encoded protein: CASSFEGQGETQYF.

This clone was seen at least ten times. The rearrangement joins TRBV7-9 to TRBJ1-1, with unresolved D. There are 15 residues in the CDR3. Trimming took off 5 bases at V and 1 base at J, with 14 bases between the two ends. Per germline, CDR1 SEHNR and CDR2 FQNEAQ (reference sequence). CDR3 protein: CASSPAGPSNTEAFF. CDR3 sequence (DNA): TGTGCCAGCAGCCCCGCCGGGCCCTCGAACACTGAAGCTTTCTTT.

This clone was observed a few times. The J gene is TRBJ2-5, the V gene TRBV10-1; 9 nucleotides match TRBD2. The V gene end was trimmed by 8 bases and the J gene end by 3 bases; junction bases not matched to a gene: 10. The germline V gene encodes CDR1 WNHNN and CDR2 SYGVQD (reference sequence). The CDR3 length is 15 residues. The CDR3 sequence: CASEEGLADKETQYF. The CDR3 DNA reads TGCGCCAGCGAGGAGGGACTAGCAGATAAAGAGACCCAGTACTTC.

The V call is TRBV5-6, the J call TRBJ1-5; D call uncertain. The V gene lost 4 bases and the J gene lost 6 bases, with 14 bases spanning the gap. The CDR3 consists of 14 residues. CDR1 and CDR2 from the germline V gene are SGHDT and YYEEEE. The CDR3 region is CASSHGQVGQPQHF. The CDR3 DNA sequence: TGTGCCAGCAGCCACGGGCAGGTGGGTCAGCCCCAGCATTTT.

This chain joins TRBV5-6 and TRBJ2-7; 11 nucleotides agree with TRBD2. J gave up 0 bases and V 7 bases, and 6 bases lay outside the gene matches. Looked up from germline, CDR1 is SGHDT and CDR2 is YYEEEE. CDR3 size: 15 residues. CDR3 residues: CASGLTSGISYEQYF. Written as DNA, the CDR3 is TGTGCCAGCGGCCTGACTAGCGGGATCTCCTACGAGCAGTACTTC.

This chain links TRBV10-2 with TRBJ2-3, with 10 bases matching TRBD2. The J segment lost 0 bases and the V segment lost 4 bases, leaving 7 bases of the junction unmatched. The CDR3 is 17 amino acids. Looked up from germline, CDR1 is WSHSY and CDR2 is SAAADI. CDR3 loop: CASSALSGGGSTDTQYF. The CDR3 DNA sequence: TGCGCCAGCAGTGCTCTAAGCGGGGGGGGTAGCACAGATACGCAGTATTTT.

This sequence joins TRBV6-6 and TRBJ2-1, with D tentatively TRBD2 (5 bases). Germline V gene data show CDR1 as MNHNY and CDR2 as SVGAGI (reference sequence). V was pared by 7 bases and J by 7 bases, with 11 bases between. The CDR3 has 12 amino acids. CDR3 loop: CASTTPGNEQFF. The CDR3 region has the DNA TGTGCCAGCACCACCCCGGGGAATGAGCAGTTCTTC.

V and J are TRBV5-1 and TRBJ1-5, with TRBD1 as a possible D gene (6 bases). Trimming took off 2 bases at V and 2 bases at J, with 11 bases between the two ends. Germline V gene data show CDR1 as SGHRS and CDR2 as YFSETQ. This CDR3 spans 15 amino acids. CDR3 amino acids: CASSFQGMRNQPQHF. CDR3 coding DNA: TGCGCCAGCAGCTTCCAGGGGATGCGCAATCAGCCCCAGCATTTT.

The rearrangement joins TRBV19 to TRBJ1-2; D is unresolved. Germline V gives CDR1 LNHDA, CDR2 SQIVND (reference sequence). Between the trimmed V and J ends, which lost 2 bases and 3 bases, there was a span of 1 base. The CDR3 is 11 residues long. CDR3 coding DNA: TGTGCCAGTAGTATATACTATGGCTACACCTTC. This gives the protein CASSIYYGYTF.

This rearrangement joins TRBV29-1 to TRBJ2-3, with 10 bases matching TRBD2. J lost 4 bases, V lost 7 bases, and 8 bases had no gene match. Germline V gives CDR1 SQVTM, CDR2 ANQGSEA. CDR3 length equals 14 residues. The CDR3: CSASSSGGPDTQYF. CDR3 nucleotides: TGCAGCGCCAGCTCTAGCGGGGGTCCAGATACGCAGTATTTT.

The J gene is TRBJ1-2, the V gene TRBV27, with 7 nucleotides matching TRBD1. In germline, CDR1 is MNHEY, CDR2 SMNVEV (reference sequence). The V gene end was trimmed by 3 bases and the J gene end by 3 bases; junction bases not matched to a gene: 7. The CDR3 covers 15 residues. CDR3 in amino acids: CASSFAAQGHYGYTF. CDR3 nucleotides: TGTGCCAGCAGTTTTGCGGCACAGGGGCACTATGGCTACACCTTC.

The chain has TRBV18 and TRBJ1-5; D remains unclear. Trimming removed 4 bases from V and 2 bases from J, with 9 bases in between. Germline CDR1 and CDR2: KGHSH and LQKENI. CDR3 length: 14 residues. The CDR3 bases are TGTGCCAGCTCACGGGCGGAGGGCAATCAGCCCCAGCATTTT. Translated, it gives CASSRAEGNQPQHF.

V usage is TRBV29-1 and J usage is TRBJ2-7, with D possibly being TRBD1 or TRBD2 (6 bases each). CDR1 is SQVTM, CDR2 ANQGSEA, per germline. The germline V and J ends were trimmed by 1 base and 4 bases, with 23 bases remaining between them. The CDR3 sequence is 17 residues long. This CDR3 is CSVEGPYRDSLMYEQYF. CDR3 in DNA: TGCAGCGTTGAAGGACCCTACAGGGACTCCCTGATGTACGAGCAGTACTTC.

This chain joins TRBV29-1 and TRBJ2-1; 8 bases match TRBD2. CDR3 length equals 13 residues. Germline values: CDR1 SQVTM, CDR2 ANQGSEA. V was clipped by 6 bases and J by 3 bases; unmatched bases: 4. The CDR3 loop reads CSVLLADYNEQFF. The CDR3 nucleotides read TGCAGCGTCCTACTAGCGGACTACAATGAGCAGTTCTTC.

The chain joins TRBV30 to TRBJ2-1, with D possibly being TRBD1 or TRBD2 (6 bases each). V lost 3 bases and J lost 1, with 10 bases in between. The CDR3 runs to 14 residues. CDR1 GTSNPN and CDR2 SVGIG come from the germline V gene (reference sequence). The CDR3 nucleotides are TGTGCCTGGAGGGGAGGACAGTCCTACAATGAGCAGTTCTTC. This translates into CAWRGGQSYNEQFF.

This clone was seen a single time. J is TRBJ1-1 and V is TRBV5-1; D remains unclear. In germline, CDR1 is SGHRS, CDR2 YFSETQ. The CDR3 has 15 residues. The V gene lost 6 bases and the J gene lost 1 base, with 16 bases spanning the gap. The CDR3 coding sequence is TGCGCCAGCAAGTCTCGGCTTAGCCCGAACACTGAAGCTTTCTTT. Residues: CASKSRLSPNTEAFF.

This clone was observed a handful of times. The chain recombines TRBV7-6 with TRBJ2-3, with TRBD1 identical over 7 bases. This CDR3 has 14 amino acids. The germline V gene encodes CDR1 SGHVS and CDR2 FNYEAQ. The V and J ends lost 4 bases and 2 bases, in that order; junction bases with no gene match: 3. The DNA for the CDR3 is TGTGCCAGCAGCTCGACAGGGAACACAGATACGCAGTATTTT. This translates into CASSSTGNTDTQYF.

The chain couples TRBV2 to TRBJ1-5; 7 bases are a match to TRBD1. The CDR3 contains 15 residues. The trim removed 6 bases at V and 5 bases at J, leaving 10 bases unmatched. CDR1 and CDR2 (germline): SNHLY, FYNNEI. The CDR3 coding sequence is TGTGCCAGCAGCGAGGGTCAGGGGGGCTATCAGCCCCAGCATTTT. Amino acid sequence: CASSEGQGGYQPQHF.